Below are 13 T cell receptor beta chains sequenced from a single sample in a study of cytomegalovirus exposure and HLA in healthy donors. Primers for the PCR totalled 60 Vbeta and 13 Jbeta. The protocol was immunoSEQ multiplex PCR, while the TCRdb copy is restricted to in-frame clones and leaves out a portion. The sample includes about 94,000 clones, around 74% of them seen just once. The sample consisted of PBMCs. These receptors were taken from a man aged 35 to 55 in good health and CMV-seropositive.

The rearrangement links TRBV19 to TRBJ1-2, with TRBD1 matching 7 bases. V was pared by 9 bases and J by 0 bases, with 7 bases of the junction left unmatched. There are 14 residues in the CDR3. Germline V gene sequence: CDR1 LNHDA, CDR2 SQIVND (reference sequence). DNA of the CDR3: TGTGCCAGCAGCCGGGACAGAGCTAACTATGGCTACACCTTC. It encodes CASSRDRANYGYTF. Looking up the rest from reference TRBV19 and TRBJ1-2 gives the full variable domain: DGGITQSPKYLFRKEGQNVTLSCEQNLNHDAMYWYRQDPGQGLRLIYYSQIVNDFQKGDIAEGYSVSREKKESFPLTVTSAQKNPTAFYLCASSRDRANYGYTFGSGTRLTVV.

The rearrangement uses TRBV10-2 and TRBJ2-7, with 9 nucleotides matching TRBD1. The CDR3 extends over 15 amino acids. Unmatched junction bases numbered 6, after V lost 4 bases and J lost 2 bases. The V gene's germline CDR1 is WSHSY and CDR2 SAAADI. CDR3 in DNA: TGCGCCAGCAGTGGAAGGACAGGGGACCCCTACGAGCAGTACTTC. This encodes CASSGRTGDPYEQYF.

The V gene is TRBV7-8, the J gene TRBJ1-5; 8 positions match TRBD1. This CDR3 has 21 residues. V lost 0 bases to trimming and J lost 0 bases; unmatched junction nucleotides: 16. Germline V gives CDR1 SGHVS, CDR2 FQNEAQ. The CDR3 DNA is TGTGCCAGCAGCTTAGCGGGACCGGGACAGGCCACGGGTTATAGCAATCAGCCCCAGCATTTT. Translation: CASSLAGPGQATGYSNQPQHF.

This CDR3 is CASSLGTSGDADTQYF. For the CDR3, the DNA is TGCGCCAGCAGCTTGGGGACTAGCGGGGACGCAGATACGCAGTATTTT. The chain employs TRBV5-1 and TRBJ2-3, with TRBD2 identical over 12 bases. Germline assignment: CDR1 SGHRS and CDR2 YFSETQ. The length of the CDR3 is 16 residues. The J segment lost 4 bases and the V segment lost 0 bases, leaving 3 bases of the junction unmatched.

The rearrangement joins TRBV19 to TRBJ2-4; D uncertain. Germline V gives CDR1 LNHDA, CDR2 SQIVND (reference sequence). V lost 5 bases to trimming and J lost 8 bases, with 10 bases between them. CDR3 length equals 12 residues. CDR3 loop: CASSWQMDIQYF. In nucleotides, the CDR3 is TGTGCCAGTAGTTGGCAGATGGACATTCAGTACTTC. Full variable domain (missing parts from reference TRBV19 and TRBJ2-4): DGGITQSPKYLFRKEGQNVTLSCEQNLNHDAMYWYRQDPGQGLRLIYYSQIVNDFQKGDIAEGYSVSREKKESFPLTVTSAQKNPTAFYLCASSWQMDIQYFGAGTRLSVL.

The chain couples TRBV29-1 to TRBJ2-7; 7 nucleotides line up with TRBD1. The CDR3 has 12 residues. J lost 5 bases, V lost 5 bases, and 6 bases had no gene match. Germline V gives CDR1 SQVTM, CDR2 ANQGSEA. CDR3 nucleotide sequence: TGCAGCGTTTATGAGACAGGGAACGAGCAGTACTTC. Amino acids: CSVYETGNEQYF.

The CDR3 sequence: CASSLYRANTGELFF. CDR3 sequence (DNA): TGCGCCAGCAGCTTGTACAGGGCGAACACCGGGGAGCTGTTTTTT. This chain joins TRBV5-1 and TRBJ2-2, with D possibly TRBD1 on 6 matching bases. With 1 base removed from V and 0 bases from J, the gap between germline ends came to 7 bases. This CDR3 region has 15 residues. In germline, CDR1 is SGHRS, CDR2 YFSETQ.

The chain employs TRBV7-8 and TRBJ1-4; D not certain. V was pared by 3 bases and J by 8 bases, with 7 bases between. The germline CDR1 and CDR2 sequences are SGHVS and FQNEAQ. CDR3 length: 12 amino acids. In nucleotides, the CDR3 is TGTGCCAGCAGCTTTAGGAGGGAAAAACTGTTTTTT. This encodes CASSFRREKLFF.

This clone came up once. The chain links TRBV18 to TRBJ2-1; 10 positions agree with TRBD2. V lost 3 bases, J lost 9 bases, and 8 bases stayed unmatched. This CDR3 is 15 amino acids long. CDR1 and CDR2 from the germline V gene are KGHSH and LQKENI. CDR3 residues: CASSPGLAGVAEQFF. Written as DNA, the CDR3 is TGTGCCAGCTCACCCGGGCTAGCGGGAGTAGCTGAGCAGTTCTTC.

The V and J genes are TRBV6-5 and TRBJ1-1, with 7 positions matching TRBD1. CDR3 length: 15 amino acids. CDR1 and CDR2 (germline): MNHEY, SVGAGI. V was pared by 6 bases and J by 2 bases, with 9 bases of the junction left unmatched. CDR3: CASSISGTANTEAFF. The CDR3 DNA follows: TGTGCCAGCAGCATCTCAGGGACAGCCAACACTGAAGCTTTCTTT.

The J gene is TRBJ2-2, the V gene TRBV29-1; weak D call: TRBD1 (6 bases). The CDR3 is made up of 12 amino acids. Germline-derived CDR1 and CDR2 are SQVTM and ANQGSEA. V lost 6 bases, J lost 7 bases, and 12 bases lay in between. The CDR3 is CSVKGVSGELFF. The CDR3 DNA reads TGCAGCGTGAAGGGGGTGAGCGGGGAGCTGTTTTTT.

The rearrangement links TRBV2 to TRBJ1-4; TRBD1 matches at 8 bases. CDR3 length: 14 residues. The V and J ends lost 7 bases and 5 bases, in that order; junction bases with no gene match: 6. CDR1 is SNHLY and CDR2 is FYNNEI in the germline V gene. In nucleotides, the CDR3 is TGTGCCAGCACCTACAGGGGGTACAATGAAAAACTGTTTTTT. It codes for CASTYRGYNEKLFF.

The chain employs TRBV14 and TRBJ1-1; 10 bases line up with TRBD1. The germline gives CDR1 SGHDN, CDR2 FVKESK. With 4 bases clipped from V and 4 bases from J, the junction kept 6 bases outside the gene matches. The length of the CDR3 is 15 residues. CDR3 DNA sequence: TGTGCCAGCAGCCGCCGGACAGGGGGGGGCACTGAAGCTTTCTTT. Translation: CASSRRTGGGTEAFF.